This T cell receptor (beta chain) was identified during a study of technical replicates of blood from a handful of donors (TCRdb year 2017). Note on this clone: This receptor's antigen is unknown. No quality values exist for individual bases; no much larger clone is one base distant.

Taken from cysteine to phenylalanine, the CDR3 has 16 residues. Left in the record is the CDR3 DNA by itself, 48 bases read in frame from the first base. V trim: 6 bases; J trim: 1 base; unmatched bases: 11. In the germline V gene, CDR1 corresponds to KGHSH and CDR2 to LQKENI. Receptor libraries were prepared by the immunoSEQ multiplex PCR assay. The immuneACCESS repertoire file appears here via TCRdb, limited to in-frame rearrangements. These files lack a portion of the clones; in checked studies, under half of the deficit traces to unresolved V genes, and the cause of the others is not known. Here the sample has 65,000 to 95,000 clones; roughly 98% occur a single time. In total, the top ten clones hold over 0.13% of the sample.

Sequenced sample: T cells isolated from PBMCs. The sequence came from a human donor in good health. In this chain, TRBV18 is recombined with TRBJ2-5, and TRBD2 matches 7 of the central bases. The CDR3 corresponds to CASSTASQRGQETQYF. The nucleotide sequence is given as TGTGCCAGCTCTACAGCGAGCCAGCGGGGCCAAGAGACCCAGTACTTC.